This TCR beta chain derives from a study of beta chain features in type 1 diabetes. Regarding the study as a whole: Moderate but significant shortening of TCRB CDR3s was recorded in all four CD4+ subsets from Type 1 diabetes patients.

A word on this clone: Its antigen is currently unknown.

Central memory, naive, regulatory and stem cell-like memory CD4+ cells were sorted by CD45RO/CCR7/CD25/CD127/CD95/CD27. Germline CDR1 SEHNR, CDR2 FQNEAQ (reference sequence). The CDR3 covers 13 residues. V was clipped by 4 bases and J by 8 bases, with 14 bases between them. Sequencing targeted expressed TCRB transcripts, as all isolated RNA had been reverse transcribed. The assay was immunoSEQ multiplex PCR, and TCRdb's table has in-frame clones only and misses some. The profile shows about 370,000 clones, around 10% of them singletons. The sample was central memory CD4+ T cells from blood. This chain connects TRBV7-9 to TRBJ1-2; possibly TRBD1 for D (5 bases). This clonotype was sampled from a man aged 25-45 years with type 1 diabetes. For the CDR3, the DNA is TGTGCCAGCAGCTACAGGACGGCAGTGGGCTACACCTTC. Translation: CASSYRTAVGYTF.